The 25 T cell receptor beta chains below come from one sample, sequenced in a study of beta chain features in type 1 diabetes. The entirety of the isolated RNA underwent reverse transcription, so expressed TCRB transcripts were sequenced. Clones were read by immunoSEQ multiplex PCR, and TCRdb kept only the in-frame ones, dropping some. The sample holds 130,000 to 150,000 clones, less than 8.5% seen once. Sequenced material: central memory CD4+ T cells from blood. The source of these receptors is a woman younger than 45 in good health.

The genes are TRBV19 and TRBJ2-1; no reliable D call. This CDR3 has 14 residues. Looked up from germline, CDR1 is LNHDA and CDR2 is SQIVND (reference sequence). V dropped 1 base and J dropped 4 bases, with 8 bases sitting between them. The CDR3 DNA reads as TGTGCCAGTAGTATAGTTGGGCGATACAATGAGCAGTTCTTC. Translation: CASSIVGRYNEQFF.

The chain combines TRBV7-3 with TRBJ2-1; TRBD2 agrees at 14 bases. The CDR3 is 17 residues long. CDR1 SGHTA and CDR2 FQGTGA come from the germline V gene. V lost 6 bases and J lost 8; bases outside the gene matches: 12. CDR3 in amino acids: CASRAPGLAGVDDEQFF. The DNA of the CDR3 is TGTGCCAGCAGGGCCCCGGGACTAGCGGGAGTGGATGATGAGCAGTTCTTC.

In its sample, this clone was seen a few times. The chain links TRBV7-3 to TRBJ2-7; 8 bases align to TRBD2. V gave up 5 bases and J gave up 6 bases; unmatched junction bases: 6. Looked up from germline, CDR1 is SGHTA and CDR2 is FQGTGA. The CDR3 totals 13 residues. The CDR3 spells CASSLQGTSEQYF. The CDR3 DNA reads as TGTGCCAGCAGCCTCCAGGGGACTAGCGAGCAGTACTTC.

V is TRBV2 and J is TRBJ1-1, with a tentative D call TRBD1 (6 bases). The CDR3 is 12 amino acids. The germline V and J ends were trimmed by 6 bases and 8 bases, with 13 bases remaining between them. Germline V CDR1 and CDR2: SNHLY, FYNNEI. CDR3 loop: CASSLDRGEAFF. The CDR3 DNA is TGTGCCAGCAGCCTGGACAGAGGCGAAGCTTTCTTT.

The V and J genes are TRBV15 and TRBJ2-1; TRBD2 matches 11 bases. This CDR3 region has 16 residues. Germline V gene sequence: CDR1 LNHNV, CDR2 YYDKDF (reference sequence). Unmatched junction bases numbered 5, after V lost 1 base and J lost 6 bases. In DNA form, the CDR3 reads TGTGCCACCAGCAGAGCTACTAGCGGGGGAGGCAATGAGCAGTTCTTC. This encodes CATSRATSGGGNEQFF. Full variable domain (rest looked up from reference TRBV15 and TRBJ2-1): DAMVIQNPRYQVTQFGKPVTLSCSQTLNHNVMYWYQQKSSQAPKLLFHYYDKDFNNEADTPDNFQSRRPNTSFCFLDIRSPGLGDTAMYLCATSRATSGGGNEQFFGPGTRLTVL.

This clone has only a few counts. The chain carries TRBV15 and TRBJ1-5, with D hard to call. CDR1 and CDR2 from the germline V gene are LNHNV and YYDKDF (reference sequence). CDR3 length equals 14 residues. V was shortened by 0 bases and J by 9 bases, with 12 bases between the two germline ends. DNA for the CDR3: TGTGCCACCAGCAGAGATTCCGAGAGCCGGCCCCAGCATTTT. Amino acids: CATSRDSESRPQHF.

The V gene is TRBV30, the J gene TRBJ2-7; tentatively, D is TRBD1 (6 bases). The germline V gene encodes CDR1 GTSNPN and CDR2 SVGIG (reference sequence). The V end was cut by 1 base, the J end by 9 bases, with 22 bases between. The CDR3 has 15 amino acids. Written as DNA, the CDR3 is TGTGCCTGGAGTGCAAGTTGGGGACACCCGCAAGGGCAGTACTTC. Its translation is CAWSASWGHPQGQYF.

This clone was counted only a few times. The chain has TRBV28 and TRBJ2-4, with D possibly TRBD1 on 6 matching bases. The length of the CDR3 is 15 residues. Trimming stripped 5 bases from V and 6 bases from J, with 17 bases between. Germline-derived CDR1 and CDR2 are MDHEN and SYDVKM. The CDR3 here is CASSPTQGGGNIQYF. CDR3 DNA sequence: TGTGCCAGCAGTCCGACACAGGGTGGGGGAAACATTCAGTACTTC.

The chain uses TRBV7-2 and TRBJ1-5; TRBD1 is a possible D gene (6 bases). V was trimmed by 5 bases and J by 5 bases, leaving 16 bases between them. Germline V gene lookup returns CDR1 SGHTA and CDR2 FQGNSA. The CDR3 totals 15 residues. CDR3 region: CASSRDTNHHQPQHF. The CDR3 DNA is TGTGCCAGCAGCCGGGACACTAATCATCATCAGCCCCAGCATTTT. Variable domain in full (rest from reference TRBV7-2 and TRBJ1-5): GAGVSQSPSNKVTEKGKDVELRCDPISGHTALYWYRQSLGQGLEFLIYFQGNSAPDKSGLPSDRFSAERTGGSVSTLTIQRTQQEDSAVYLCASSRDTNHHQPQHFGDGTRLSIL.

Only a few counts were recorded for this clone. For the CDR3, the DNA is TGTGCCAGCAGTGGGGAACCGGGAGACGTAACAGATACGCAGTATTTT. Translating it yields CASSGEPGDVTDTQYF. This chain connects TRBV28 to TRBJ2-3; a possible D gene is TRBD2 (6 bases). V lost 5 bases, J lost 3 bases, and 18 bases lay in between. The CDR3 length is 16 residues. Germline V lookup: CDR1 MDHEN, CDR2 SYDVKM.

This clone was seen a handful of times. V is TRBV18 and J is TRBJ2-3; the match to TRBD2 covers 7 bases. The CDR3 covers 15 residues. Germline-derived CDR1 and CDR2 are KGHSH and LQKENI. V lost 4 bases and J lost 6; bases outside the gene matches: 10. This CDR3 reads CASSLATSRRDTQYF. CDR3 sequence (DNA): TGTGCCAGCTCACTCGCGACTAGCCGACGTGATACGCAGTATTTT.

V gene TRBV7-8 combines with J gene TRBJ2-3, with unresolved D. Trimming pared 1 base from V and 1 base from J, leaving 12 bases between. The germline V gene encodes CDR1 SGHVS and CDR2 FQNEAQ. The CDR3 is made up of 16 amino acids. CDR3 in amino acids: CASSLGPGGGTDTQYF. The CDR3 DNA sequence: TGTGCCAGCAGCTTAGGCCCGGGTGGAGGCACAGATACGCAGTATTTT.

The gene calls are TRBV18 and TRBJ2-1, with D maybe TRBD2 (6 bases). The CDR3 runs 17 residues. Germline V gene sequence: CDR1 KGHSH, CDR2 LQKENI. The V end was cut by 3 bases, the J end by 0 bases, with 15 bases between. Here the CDR3 reads CASSPPVAESSYNEQFF. Here the CDR3 DNA reads TGTGCCAGCTCACCCCCAGTAGCGGAAAGCTCCTACAATGAGCAGTTCTTC.

The V call is TRBV6-5, the J call TRBJ2-1; TRBD2 matches 7 bases. The V gene's germline CDR1 is MNHEY and CDR2 SVGAGI. This CDR3 has 15 amino acids. J lost 6 bases, V lost 5 bases, and 10 bases had no gene match. The CDR3 loop reads CASSQRGRAGNEQFF. Written as DNA, the CDR3 is TGTGCCAGCAGTCAACGTGGGAGGGCCGGCAATGAGCAGTTCTTC.

The CDR3 loop reads CAWSVFLAGGAYEQYF. The DNA of the CDR3 is TGTGCCTGGAGTGTATTTTTAGCGGGAGGGGCCTACGAGCAGTACTTC. V is TRBV30 and J is TRBJ2-7; 11 nucleotides align to TRBD2. J lost 2 bases, V lost 0 bases, and 6 bases had no gene match. The CDR3 totals 16 residues. CDR1 and CDR2 (germline): GTSNPN, SVGIG (reference sequence).

This chain links TRBV5-1 with TRBJ2-1; 10 bases align to TRBD1. CDR1 SGHRS and CDR2 YFSETQ come from the germline V gene. The junction had 9 bases not matched to a gene; V was cut back by 3 bases and J by 6 bases. This CDR3 region has 16 residues. CDR3 coding DNA: TGCGCCAGCAGCTCACTGACAGGGGGCGAGGTCAATGAGCAGTTCTTC. Translation: CASSSLTGGEVNEQFF. The variable domain in full, completed from reference TRBV5-1 and TRBJ2-1, reads KAGVTQTPRYLIKTRGQQVTLSCSPISGHRSVSWYQQTPGQGLQFLFEYFSETQRNKGNFPGRFSGRQFSNSRSEMNVSTLELGDSALYLCASSSLTGGEVNEQFFGPGTRLTVL.

This clone was observed many times. The chain couples TRBV30 to TRBJ1-1; D remains unclear. The CDR3 length is 14 residues. The germline gives CDR1 GTSNPN, CDR2 SVGIG (reference sequence). The V and J ends lost 6 bases and 1 base respectively, with 15 bases between them. Here the CDR3 reads CACLSRGRNTEAFF. In DNA form, the CDR3 reads TGTGCCTGTCTATCCAGAGGGAGGAACACTGAAGCTTTCTTT.

This clone appeared a few times. The chain recombines TRBV18 with TRBJ2-7; weak D call: TRBD1 (5 bases). The V and J ends lost 0 bases and 1 base respectively, with 13 bases between them. Per the germline V gene, CDR1 is KGHSH and CDR2 is LQKENI. The CDR3 is 16 amino acids. In DNA form, the CDR3 reads TGTGCCAGCTCACCACCCCAGGGCCCTCGTTCCTACGAGCAGTACTTC. Residues: CASSPPQGPRSYEQYF.

This clone was seen a few times. The rearrangement links TRBV27 to TRBJ1-1; tentatively, D is TRBD1 (6 bases). The CDR3 contains 15 residues. V shed 2 bases and J shed 4 bases, with 14 bases lying between them. CDR1 and CDR2 (germline): MNHEY, SMNVEV (reference sequence). For the CDR3, the DNA is TGTGCCAGCAGTTTAGTACAGGGAGACCTCACTGAAGCTTTCTTT. This codes for CASSLVQGDLTEAFF.

In this sample, this clone turned up a few times. The rearrangement uses TRBV6-1 and TRBJ2-1, with a possible D match to TRBD2 (5 bases). This CDR3 contains 15 residues. The germline V gene encodes CDR1 MNHNS and CDR2 SASEGT. Trimming took 6 bases from V and 9 from J, leaving 21 bases between them. In nucleotides, the CDR3 is TGTGCCAGCAGACTTGCCCCGTGGGCTAGCTCTGAGCAGTTCTTC. Translation: CASRLAPWASSEQFF.

The CDR3 loop is CASSPGGSSGNTIYF. Written as DNA, the CDR3 is TGTGCCAGCAGTCCCGGGGGTAGCTCTGGAAACACCATATATTTT. The rearrangement joins TRBV28 to TRBJ1-3; tentative D call: TRBD1 (5 bases). Per germline, CDR1 MDHEN and CDR2 SYDVKM. CDR3 length: 15 amino acids. V lost 5 bases and J 0 bases, leaving 11 bases between the germline ends.

The chain uses TRBV5-1 and TRBJ1-2; 12 nucleotides line up with TRBD1. The CDR3 is made up of 14 amino acids. After removal of 6 bases from V and 6 bases from J, the junction contained 6 bases not matched to a gene. Germline CDR1 and CDR2: SGHRS and YFSETQ. CDR3 sequence: CASNRDRGLNGYTF. The CDR3 coding sequence is TGCGCCAGCAATCGGGACAGGGGGCTGAATGGCTACACCTTC.

This clone was recorded at least ten times. The gene calls are TRBV7-9 and TRBJ2-1; the D gene is possibly TRBD2 (5 bases). This CDR3 is built from 14 residues. Trimming removed 3 bases at V and 1 base at J, with 7 bases between. CDR1 and CDR2 from the germline V gene are SEHNR and FQNEAQ (reference sequence). Here the CDR3 reads CASSLSGSYNEQFF. The CDR3 nucleotides are TGTGCCAGCAGCTTGAGCGGTTCCTACAATGAGCAGTTCTTC.

The table lists this clone with a few counts. The chain is built from TRBV6-6 and TRBJ2-7; TRBD2 aligns across 12 bases. This CDR3 is 15 amino acids long. Trimming at V came to 6 bases and at J to 6 bases, leaving 9 bases not matched to a gene. Germline CDR1 MNHNY, CDR2 SVGAGI (reference sequence). The DNA for the CDR3 is TGTGCCAGCAGCGCTGGACTAGCGGGATCGGGCGAGCAGTACTTC. Protein sequence: CASSAGLAGSGEQYF.

This clone turned up a few times. The chain carries TRBV6-6 and TRBJ1-3; D unresolved. This CDR3 spans 14 amino acids. Trimming stripped 6 bases from V and 0 bases from J, with 9 bases between. CDR1 MNHNY and CDR2 SVGAGI come from the germline V gene (reference sequence). The CDR3 spells CASRGTDSGNTIYF. CDR3 coding DNA: TGTGCCAGCAGGGGCACCGACTCTGGAAACACCATATATTTT.